Below, 9 T cell receptor beta chains from the same sample are listed, as sequenced in a study of T and B cells in COVID-19 patients (dated by TCRdb to the early 2020s). The reads were generated on an Illumina MiSeq. Multiplex PCR with BIOMED2 TRB-A/B primer pools was used to amplify TRB rearrangements. TCRdb reprocessing: public reads trimmed at Q25 with fastp, clones called with MiXCR, in-frame beta chains kept. For every CDR3 protein sequence, its rows merge into one entry that carries the most common genes and DNA. The sample data list some 17,000 distinct CDR3 sequences, and about a quarter of these were observed just once. The ten largest make up about 3% of the sample. TRB repertoires were amplified from 250-500 ng of genomic DNA extracted from blood. Input material: blood. The origin of the receptors is a human donor who had recovered from COVID-19.

There are a few counts of this clonotype. This chain joins TRBV30 and TRBJ2-1; 7 bases fit TRBD1. The germline gives CDR1 GTSNPN, CDR2 SVGIG (reference sequence). With 3 bases clipped from V and 4 bases from J, the junction kept 15 bases outside the gene matches. CDR3 length: 17 residues. As DNA, the CDR3 is TGTGCCTGGAGAGCCCGACAGGGAAGATCCCCATACAATGAGCAGTTCTTC. Residues: CAWRARQGRSPYNEQFF.

This chain links TRBV6-1 with TRBJ1-5; D ambiguous. Germline assignment: CDR1 MNHNS and CDR2 SASEGT. The CDR3 totals 15 residues. V lost 5 bases and J 1 base, leaving 12 bases between the germline ends. CDR3: CASSYRAQSNQPQHF. CDR3 in DNA: TGTGCCAGCAGTTATAGGGCACAAAGCAATCAGCCCCAGCATTTT.

This clonotype was observed many times. The chain joins TRBV18 to TRBJ2-2; a possible D gene is TRBD2 (5 bases). This CDR3 is 14 amino acids long. V shed 0 bases and J shed 5 bases, with 7 bases lying between them. Germline V gives CDR1 KGHSH, CDR2 LQKENI. The CDR3 bases are TGTGCCAGCTCACCACCGAGGGTAACCGGGGAGCTGTTTTTT. Protein product: CASSPPRVTGELFF. The whole variable domain, remainder taken from reference TRBV18 and TRBJ2-2, is NAGVMQNPRHLVRRRGQEARLRCSPMKGHSHVYWYRQLPEEGLKFMVYLQKENIIDESGMPKERFSAEFPKEGPSILRIQQVVRGDSAAYFCASSPPRVTGELFFGEGSRLTVL.

At least ten counts were recorded for this clonotype. The chain has TRBV12-3 or TRBV12-4 and TRBJ2-1; D is ambiguous. V was trimmed by 3 bases and J by 5 bases, leaving 20 bases between them. The length of the CDR3 is 17 residues. CDR3 nucleotide sequence: TGTGCCAGCAGTTTCGTTTTGCGTCTCCAGTACGACAATGAGCAGTTCTTC. Translating it yields CASSFVLRLQYDNEQFF.

This clonotype was counted ten times or more. V usage is TRBV19 and J usage is TRBJ1-2; the D is unclear. The germline V gene has CDR1 LNHDA and CDR2 SQIVND (reference sequence). V shed 1 base and J shed 9 bases, with 12 bases lying between them. CDR3 length equals 13 residues. The DNA of the CDR3 is TGTGCCAGTAGTATAGCACGTCGCGGAAGCTACACCTTC. Protein: CASSIARRGSYTF.

The chain is built from TRBV19 and TRBJ1-5; D may be TRBD1 (6 bases). V was trimmed by 6 bases and J by 2 bases, leaving 11 bases between them. This CDR3 comprises 14 residues. Germline CDR1 and CDR2: LNHDA and SQIVND (reference sequence). CDR3 sequence: CASRDRLGNQPQHF. The DNA for the CDR3 is TGTGCCAGTAGAGACAGGTTGGGCAATCAGCCCCAGCATTTT.

This clonotype was seen only once. This chain links TRBV7-2 with TRBJ2-2; D remains ambiguous. V lost 6 bases to trimming and J lost 2 bases, with 16 bases between them. Germline V lookup: CDR1 SGHTA, CDR2 FQGNSA. The CDR3 has 16 residues. The CDR3: CASRFKGRRNTGELFF. The CDR3 nucleotides read TGTGCCAGCAGATTTAAGGGTCGGCGTAACACCGGGGAGCTGTTTTTT.

This rearrangement joins TRBV6-5 to TRBJ2-2, with unresolved D. The CDR3 totals 13 residues. From germline, CDR1 is MNHEY and CDR2 SVGAGI. The CDR3: CVSRDTNTGELFF. The CDR3 nucleotides read TGTGTTAGCAGAGACACAAACACCGGGGAGCTGTTTTTT.

V gene TRBV7-4 combines with J gene TRBJ2-7; 7 bases line up with TRBD1. The CDR3 extends over 13 amino acids. From germline, CDR1 is SGHVT and CDR2 SQSDAQ. Germline trimming cut 3 bases from V and 7 bases from J; bases unmatched to any gene: 6. The CDR3 sequence is CASSFEGAVEQYF. The CDR3 nucleotides read TGTGCCAGCAGCTTTGAGGGGGCGGTGGAGCAGTACTTC.